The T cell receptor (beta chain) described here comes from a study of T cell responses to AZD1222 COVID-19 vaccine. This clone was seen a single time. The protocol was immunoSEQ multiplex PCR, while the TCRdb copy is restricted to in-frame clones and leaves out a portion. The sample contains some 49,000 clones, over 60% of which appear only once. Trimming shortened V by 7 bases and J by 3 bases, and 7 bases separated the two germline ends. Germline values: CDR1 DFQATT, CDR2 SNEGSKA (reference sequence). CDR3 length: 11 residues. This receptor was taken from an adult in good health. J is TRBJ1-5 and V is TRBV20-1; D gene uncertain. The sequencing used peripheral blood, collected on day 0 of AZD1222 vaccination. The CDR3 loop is CSVRNNQPQHF. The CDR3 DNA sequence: TGCAGTGTCAGGAACAATCAGCCCCAGCATTTT.